These 19 T cell receptor beta chains share one sample of origin, sequenced in a study of control samples from healthy donors and cancer patients. Using immunoSEQ multiplex PCR, the repertoire was profiled, and TCRdb retains in-frame clones only, with some absent. The sample has some 220,000 clones; about 93% are singletons. Sequenced input: blood. These receptors originate from a middle-aged man in good health.

The gene calls are TRBV29-1 and TRBJ1-1; D is possibly TRBD1 (6 bases). V was shortened by 5 bases and J by 4 bases, with 14 bases between the two germline ends. Germline assignment: CDR1 SQVTM and CDR2 ANQGSEA. CDR3 length: 13 amino acids. CDR3 coding DNA: TGCAGCGTTAGAACAGGGATTTCCACTGAAGCTTTCTTT. Translated, it gives CSVRTGISTEAFF.

The V gene is TRBV7-9, the J gene TRBJ1-2; 9 nucleotides agree with TRBD1. The germline V gene has CDR1 SEHNR and CDR2 FQNEAQ (reference sequence). Unmatched junction bases numbered 6, after V lost 5 bases and J lost 2 bases. The CDR3 has 15 amino acids. Here the CDR3 reads CASSTPGQGNYGYTF. DNA of the CDR3: TGTGCCAGCAGCACGCCGGGACAGGGAAACTATGGCTACACCTTC.

This clone has a single count. DNA for the CDR3: TGCGCCAGCAGCTTGCATGGGGCCGGGTTGAATTCACCCCTCCACTTT. Translating it yields CASSLHGAGLNSPLHF. The rearrangement links TRBV5-1 to TRBJ1-6; a weak D match, TRBD1 (5 bases). Germline values: CDR1 SGHRS, CDR2 YFSETQ. V was cut by 1 base and J by 7 bases, with 15 bases left in between. This CDR3 comprises 16 residues.

The chain carries TRBV7-2 and TRBJ2-7; D is undetermined. The V end lost 5 bases, the J end lost 2 bases, and 13 bases lay between the germline ends. This CDR3 region has 14 residues. Germline V gene lookup returns CDR1 SGHTA and CDR2 FQGNSA. CDR3 protein: CASSPVRRTYEQYF. CDR3 DNA sequence: TGTGCCAGCAGCCCGGTCCGGAGAACCTACGAGCAGTACTTC.

This chain connects TRBV5-4 to TRBJ1-2; D is unresolved. Germline loops: CDR1 SGHNT, CDR2 YYREEE (reference sequence). CDR3 length: 13 amino acids. Trimming took off 4 bases at V and 3 bases at J, with 10 bases between the two ends. The CDR3 loop reads CASSPQADYGYTF. The CDR3, as DNA: TGTGCCAGCAGCCCGCAAGCTGACTATGGCTACACCTTC.

The chain employs TRBV11-3 and TRBJ1-3; 9 bases are a match to TRBD1. From germline, CDR1 is SGHNT and CDR2 YENEEA. This CDR3 has 16 amino acids. J was trimmed by 2 bases and V by 3 bases; bases with no gene match: 5. CDR3 sequence (DNA): TGTGCCAGCAGCTTGGGACAGGGTACAACTGGAAACACCATATATTTT. This gives the protein CASSLGQGTTGNTIYF.

Points on this clone: Other DNA sequences in the sample encode the same CDR3. This chain uses TRBV27 with TRBJ2-7; D is unresolved. The germline V gene encodes CDR1 MNHEY and CDR2 SMNVEV (reference sequence). Trimming removed 5 bases from V and 0 bases from J, with 11 bases in between. There are 14 residues in the CDR3. CDR3 sequence (DNA): TGTGCCAGCAGTGCCAGACAAGGCTCCTACGAGCAGTACGTC. Amino acid sequence: CASSARQGSYEQYV.

The V and J genes are TRBV6-5 and TRBJ2-7, with D hard to call. The CDR3 extends over 16 amino acids. With 0 bases removed from V and 6 bases from J, the gap between germline ends came to 18 bases. From germline, CDR1 is MNHEY and CDR2 SVGAGI. The CDR3 DNA reads as TGTGCCAGCAGTTACTCCGGTGACTGGGTAAAGGGCGAGCAGTACTTC. It encodes CASSYSGDWVKGEQYF.

The rearrangement links TRBV5-4 to TRBJ2-2; D might be TRBD2 (6 bases). Trimming took off 3 bases at V and 1 base at J, with 7 bases between the two ends. The CDR3 runs 14 residues. Germline assignment: CDR1 SGHNT and CDR2 YYREEE (reference sequence). The CDR3 DNA sequence: TGTGCCAGCAGCTGGCGGGGGAACACCGGGGAGCTGTTTTTT. This sequence encodes CASSWRGNTGELFF. The full variable domain, its missing parts supplied by reference TRBV5-4 and TRBJ2-2, is ETGVTQSPTHLIKTRGQQVTLRCSSQSGHNTVSWYQQALGQGPQFIFQYYREEENGRGNFPPRFSGLQFPNYSSELNVNALELDDSALYLCASSWRGNTGELFFGEGSRLTVL.

This chain uses TRBV12-3 or TRBV12-4 with TRBJ1-5, with D possibly matching TRBD1 (5 bases). V was clipped by 6 bases and J by 7 bases, with 13 bases between them. The CDR3 length is 13 residues. The CDR3 nucleotides read TGTGCCAGCAGGGTCGAAGGGACCCAGCCCCAGCATTTT. Amino acid sequence: CASRVEGTQPQHF.

The V gene is TRBV7-2, the J gene TRBJ2-2, with D tentatively TRBD1 or TRBD2 (5 bases each). Germline-derived CDR1 and CDR2 are SGHTA and FQGNSA. The CDR3 loop spans 15 amino acids. V shed 2 bases and J shed 1 base, with 8 bases lying between them. The CDR3 loop reads CASSLWGRNTGELFF. CDR3 bases: TGTGCCAGCAGCTTATGGGGGAGGAACACCGGGGAGCTGTTTTTT.

This CDR3 is CASSLTGGGGNTIYF. DNA of the CDR3: TGCGCCAGCAGCTTGACAGGAGGTGGTGGAAACACCATATATTTT. V and J are TRBV5-1 and TRBJ1-3, with TRBD1 as a possible D gene (5 bases). The germline gives CDR1 SGHRS, CDR2 YFSETQ. Trimming removed 1 base from V and 3 bases from J, with 11 bases in between. The CDR3 length is 15 residues.

The chain couples TRBV7-2 to TRBJ1-1, with D perhaps matching TRBD1 (5 bases). This CDR3 region has 14 residues. CDR1 and CDR2 (germline): SGHTA, FQGNSA. The V end lost 1 base, the J end lost 5 bases, and 11 bases lay between the germline ends. The CDR3 loop reads CASSLVTGGTEAFF. DNA of the CDR3: TGTGCCAGCAGCTTAGTCACGGGGGGTACTGAAGCTTTCTTT.

The V call is TRBV2, the J call TRBJ1-2; D remains unclear. Trimming shortened V by 4 bases and J by 4 bases, and 10 bases separated the two germline ends. Germline loops: CDR1 SNHLY, CDR2 FYNNEI. CDR3 size: 13 residues. CDR3 protein: CASSVGQTYGYTF. The CDR3 nucleotides are TGTGCCAGCAGTGTTGGGCAGACCTATGGCTACACCTTC.

The chain recombines TRBV7-6 with TRBJ1-1; TRBD1 aligns across 12 bases. CDR3 length: 17 residues. Trimming cost V 4 bases and J 4 bases; bases outside gene matches: 10. CDR1 and CDR2 (germline): SGHVS, FNYEAQ. CDR3 nucleotides: TGTGCCAGCAGCTCGGGGACAGGGGGCCCTAGGGGCACTGAAGCTTTCTTT. This encodes CASSSGTGGPRGTEAFF.

The genes are TRBV4-1 and TRBJ2-1; D remains unclear. The CDR3 length is 15 residues. Between the trimmed V and J ends, which lost 5 bases and 2 bases, there was a span of 13 bases. CDR1 and CDR2 from the germline V gene are MGHRA and YSYEKL. The CDR3 is CASSTPFLPYNEQFF. The CDR3 region has the DNA TGCGCCAGCAGCACCCCGTTCCTGCCCTACAATGAGCAGTTCTTC.

This chain connects TRBV6-4 to TRBJ2-1, with TRBD1 matching 9 bases. Germline V lookup: CDR1 MRHNA, CDR2 SNTAGT. This CDR3 spans 15 amino acids. Germline trimming cut 4 bases from V and 0 bases from J; bases unmatched to any gene: 1. The CDR3 sequence: CASSATGGSYNEQFF. The CDR3 DNA is TGTGCCAGCAGTGCGACAGGGGGCTCCTACAATGAGCAGTTCTTC.

The V call is TRBV5-1, the J call TRBJ2-5, with D perhaps TRBD1 or TRBD2 (5 bases each). This CDR3 is 14 amino acids long. Germline CDR1 SGHRS, CDR2 YFSETQ. Trimming cost V 5 bases and J 1 base, with 12 bases left between them. The CDR3 here is CASRDGGSQETQYF. CDR3 nucleotide sequence: TGCGCCAGCAGGGATGGGGGAAGCCAAGAGACCCAGTACTTC.

The rearrangement uses TRBV6-5 and TRBJ2-5; tentative D call: TRBD2 (6 bases). The V end lost 2 bases, the J end lost 4 bases, and 8 bases lay between the germline ends. Germline lookup yields CDR1 MNHEY and CDR2 SVGAGI. The length of the CDR3 is 13 residues. The CDR3 region is CASSYPGVETQYF. The CDR3 region has the DNA TGTGCCAGCAGTTACCCGGGGGTAGAGACCCAGTACTTC.